Sequencing of this T cell receptor beta chain was carried out in a study of T cells after yellow fever vaccination. TCRdb analysed the 5' RACE reads with MiXCR anew, one entry per CDR3 protein. The sample lists over 250,000 distinct CDR3 sequences, approximately 4% occurring once. The CDR3 spans 15 residues. The ends lost 4 bases at V and 2 bases at J; junction bases unmatched: 8. The germline gives CDR1 SGHRS, CDR2 YFSETQ. This clonotype turned up a few times. The chain employs TRBV5-1 and TRBJ1-2, with 7 nucleotides matching TRBD1. This TCR was recovered from a man in his late teens or twenties who received the YFV17D yellow fever vaccine. The sequencing used PBMCs, collected 5 days after the yellow fever booster vaccination. CDR3 sequence reads: CASSETGQLNYGYTF. In nucleotides, the CDR3 is TGCGCCAGCAGCGAAACGGGACAGCTGAACTATGGCTACACCTTC. The full variable domain, rest sourced from reference TRBV5-1 and TRBJ1-2, is KAGVTQTPRYLIKTRGQQVTLSCSPISGHRSVSWYQQTPGQGLQFLFEYFSETQRNKGNFPGRFSGRQFSNSRSEMNVSTLELGDSALYLCASSETGQLNYGYTFGSGTRLTVV.